Listed below are T cell receptor beta chains from one sample, sequenced in a study of blood T cells in healthy people across ages. MiXCR, applied by TCRdb to the 5' RACE reads, yields one record per CDR3 protein. The table records around 1.5 million distinct CDR3 sequences, roughly 64% of them present only once. Input material: blood. These receptor sequences come from a man younger than 30 in good health. Both conserved end residues are part of each CDR3. D genes are given only for firm matches. Some rows mark clone size as missing; the rest say once, few, many or name a class of expanded clone.

V gene	J gene	clone size	D gene	CDR3 DNA	CDR3 protein
TRBV20-1	TRBJ2-3	-	TRBD2	TGCAGTGCTAGACGGGGTAGCGGGAGAACAGATACGCAGTATTTT	CSARRGSGRTDTQYF
TRBV9	TRBJ2-2	-	-	TGTGCCAGCAGCGGCTTAGAAACCGGGGAGCTGTTTTTT	CASSGLETGELFF
TRBV5-1	TRBJ2-5	-	-	TGCGCCAGCAGTATTGTTAGAACAGCTTCACAAGAGACCCAGTACTTC	CASSIVRTASQETQYF
TRBV10-3	TRBJ1-6	few	-	TGTGCCATCAGCCAGGCGGAAGATAATTCACCCCTCCACTTT	CAISQAEDNSPLHF
TRBV5-1	TRBJ2-1	-	-	TGCGCCAGCAGCTTTAACGGACAGTCCTACAATGAGCAGTTCTTC	CASSFNGQSYNEQFF
TRBV6-6	TRBJ2-4	few	-	TGTGCCAGCAGTGACGGGGCCAAAAACATTCAGTACTTC	CASSDGAKNIQYF
TRBV14	TRBJ2-5	-	TRBD1	TGTGCCAGCAGCCATAGACGGGACAGGCTGCCCAATGAGCAGTACTTC	CASSHRRDRLPNEQYF
TRBV7-9	TRBJ2-5	-	TRBD2	TGTGCCAGCAGGCCCGGGGGGGCCGACAATGAGCAGTACTTC	CASRPGGADNEQYF
TRBV5-5	TRBJ1-5	-	TRBD1	TGTGCCAGCAGCCGAAGCCCGGGACAGGGATATCTAAGCAATCAGCCCCAGCATTTT	CASSRSPGQGYLSNQPQHF
TRBV29-1	TRBJ2-5	-	-	TGCAGCGTTGCAGGGTCTCGAGGGGAGACCCAGTACTTC	CSVAGSRGETQYF
TRBV29-1	TRBJ2-1	-	TRBD1	TGCAGCGTTGAAAGGGACAGAAAAACGTACAATGAACAGTTCTTC	CSVERDRKTYNEQFF
TRBV29-1	TRBJ1-1	-	-	TGCAGCGTAGTCAGGGACGGCACTGAAGCTTTCTTT	CSVVRDGTEAFF
TRBV4-2	TRBJ2-1	-	-	TGTGCCAGCAGCCAAGAGGTAGGCTCAGTAGCTGAGCAGTTCTTC	CASSQEVGSVAEQFF
TRBV29-1	TRBJ2-1	few	-	TGCAGCGTTGTCTCTAGGGGTAATGAGCAGTTCTTC	CSVVSRGNEQFF
TRBV25-1	TRBJ2-3	-	TRBD2	TGTGCCACAGGACTAGTAGGAGATACGCAGTATTTT	CATGLVGDTQYF
TRBV7-2	TRBJ1-2	-	-	TGTGCCAGCAGATCCTTACAGGGCTACTATGGCTACACCTTC	CASRSLQGYYGYTF
TRBV7-9	TRBJ2-7	-	-	TGTGCCAGCAGCTCCCCTGTTGGGACTGGATCCTACGAGCAGTACTTC	CASSSPVGTGSYEQYF
TRBV6-1	TRBJ2-1	-	-	TGTGCCAGCAACCTGGACCGGAGCACCTACAATCAGCAGTTCTTC	CASNLDRSTYNQQFF
TRBV10-3	TRBJ2-7	-	TRBD2	TGTGCCATCAGTGAGTTGACCGAGGGACTAGCGGGGGGCCATCAGTACGAGCAGTACTTC	CAISELTEGLAGGHQYEQYF
TRBV7-6	TRBJ2-2	-	TRBD2	TGTGCCACCCTAGCGGGGGGGTCCGACGGGGAGCTGTTTTTT	CATLAGGSDGELFF
TRBV29-1	TRBJ2-7	-	-	TGCAGCGTGAACGGCAGGGGCGCCACTAGAGGAGGCTACGAGCAGTACTTC	CSVNGRGATRGGYEQYF
TRBV7-2	TRBJ2-1	-	-	TGTGCCAGCAGCTTAGAGCGTTTGAGCAATGAGCAGTTCTTC	CASSLERLSNEQFF